The 31 T cell receptor beta chains in this list originate from one sample, sequenced in a study of blood T cells in healthy people across ages. A sample-barcoded 5' primer and a J-beta primer mix were used in a second PCR of roughly 7 to 11 cycles. In TCRdb, the 5' RACE reads were re-called with MiXCR into one record per CDR3 protein. The sample lists 760,000 or so distinct CDR3 sequences, around 25% occurring once. This same sample was also taken into another study, of T cells of mothers and their children.

The sample taken for sequencing was blood. The receptors originated from a boy between 10 and 17 years old in good health.

The V and J genes are TRBV7-2 and TRBJ1-5, with D possibly TRBD1 on 6 matching bases. V was cut by 0 bases and J by 7 bases, with 13 bases left in between. There are 15 residues in the CDR3. Per the germline V gene, CDR1 is SGHTA and CDR2 is FQGNSA. CDR3 protein: CASSLAVTGRQPQHF. In DNA, the CDR3 is TGTGCCAGCAGCTTAGCGGTAACAGGGAGGCAGCCCCAGCATTTT.

J is TRBJ1-1 and V is TRBV11-2, with TRBD1 matching 7 bases. The CDR3 is 15 amino acids. The germline V gene encodes CDR1 SGHAT and CDR2 FQNNGV. V trimming: 4 bases; J trimming: 4 bases; junction bases outside the gene matches: 9. For the CDR3, the DNA is TGTGCCAGCAGCTCCCAGGGGGGGCGGGTCACTGAAGCTTTCTTT. Its protein is CASSSQGGRVTEAFF.

The chain is built from TRBV12-3 or TRBV12-4 and TRBJ2-7; D remains ambiguous. The CDR3 has 15 residues. Trimming removed 3 bases at V and 0 bases at J, with 12 bases between. The CDR3 loop reads CASSFGRASSYEQYF. CDR3 sequence (DNA): TGTGCCAGCAGTTTTGGTCGGGCAAGCTCCTACGAGCAGTACTTC.

This chain links TRBV7-9 with TRBJ1-1; D gene ambiguous. The CDR3 consists of 15 residues. V was shortened by 5 bases and J by 0 bases, with 13 bases between the two germline ends. Germline V gene sequence: CDR1 SEHNR, CDR2 FQNEAQ (reference sequence). CDR3 residues: CASSPHDGVNTEAFF. The DNA for the CDR3 is TGTGCCAGCAGCCCTCATGACGGTGTGAACACTGAAGCTTTCTTT.

The chain carries TRBV12-3 or TRBV12-4 and TRBJ2-1; 11 bases map to TRBD1. V was clipped by 6 bases and J by 10 bases; unmatched bases: 11. This CDR3 spans 15 amino acids. In DNA, the CDR3 is TGTGCCAGCAGGCTAGGGACAGGGGGAAAGGGCGAGCAGTTCTTC. Its protein is CASRLGTGGKGEQFF.

The CDR3 nucleotides are TGCAGTGCTGTCGGGAAAGGCTACGAGCAGTACTTC. This sequence encodes CSAVGKGYEQYF. The chain couples TRBV20-1 to TRBJ2-7; D may be TRBD2 (5 bases). The V end lost 5 bases, the J end lost 3 bases, and 11 bases lay between the germline ends. Germline CDR1 DFQATT, CDR2 SNEGSKA (reference sequence). CDR3 size: 12 residues.

This chain links TRBV29-1 with TRBJ1-1, with D possibly TRBD1 on 6 matching bases. This CDR3 is 14 amino acids long. In germline, CDR1 is SQVTM, CDR2 ANQGSEA. Trimming took 7 bases from V and 0 from J, leaving 15 bases between them. CDR3 in amino acids: CSATTAGVNTEAFF. CDR3 in DNA: TGCAGCGCCACCACTGCAGGGGTGAACACTGAAGCTTTCTTT.

This clonotype was seen a handful of times. The J gene is TRBJ1-4, the V gene TRBV6-1; tentatively, D is TRBD1 (5 bases). The CDR3 is made up of 16 amino acids. Germline lookup yields CDR1 MNHNS and CDR2 SASEGT. V lost 6 bases to trimming and J lost 0 bases, with 14 bases between them. CDR3 region: CASRGDGSATNEKLFF. The CDR3 DNA sequence: TGTGCCAGCAGGGGGGACGGATCTGCAACTAATGAAAAACTGTTTTTT.

In this sample, this clonotype turned up once. The V and J genes are TRBV20-1 and TRBJ2-5; D gene unclear. There are 11 residues in the CDR3. Per the germline V gene, CDR1 is DFQATT and CDR2 is SNEGSKA (reference sequence). Trimming removed 6 bases from V and 5 bases from J, with 10 bases in between. The CDR3 DNA follows: TGCAGTGCCCAACATCCCGAGACCCAGTACTTC. This codes for CSAQHPETQYF.

The chain recombines TRBV9 with TRBJ2-7, with D perhaps TRBD1 or TRBD2 (5 bases each). This CDR3 spans 15 amino acids. Trimming removed 2 bases from V and 5 bases from J, with 17 bases in between. Germline V gene data show CDR1 as SGDLS and CDR2 as YYNGEE. CDR3 sequence: CASSVGDQDIHEQYF. The CDR3 DNA reads as TGTGCCAGCAGCGTGGGGGATCAAGATATCCACGAGCAGTACTTC.

V and J are TRBV28 and TRBJ2-1, with TRBD2 matching over 8 bases. The J call could be wrong; TRBJ2-7 is a better fit for the DNA end. Germline values: CDR1 MDHEN, CDR2 SYDVKM. CDR3 size: 16 residues. In nucleotides, the CDR3 is TGTGCCAGCAGTTTACTCGCGGGAGGCTACTCCTACGAGCAGTACTTC. Encoded protein: CASSLLAGGYSYEQYF.

The chain couples TRBV12-3 or TRBV12-4 to TRBJ2-5; D unclear. Trimming left V 7 bases short and J 4 bases short, with 16 bases between. This CDR3 is 14 amino acids long. The CDR3: CASTNPALPETQYF. The DNA of the CDR3 is TGTGCCAGCACAAACCCGGCGCTTCCAGAGACCCAGTACTTC.

The chain combines TRBV12-3 or TRBV12-4 with TRBJ1-2; D perhaps matches TRBD1 (5 bases). Trimming took off 6 bases at V and 6 bases at J, with 20 bases between the two ends. The CDR3 has 15 amino acids. This CDR3 is CASSHMIQDSNGYTF. CDR3 in DNA: TGTGCCAGCAGCCATATGATACAGGATTCAAATGGCTACACCTTC.

The chain links TRBV5-1 to TRBJ1-2, with D perhaps matching TRBD1 (5 bases). CDR3 size: 13 residues. Germline V lookup: CDR1 SGHRS, CDR2 YFSETQ. V lost 4 bases and J lost 3, with 10 bases in between. The CDR3 here is CASSHQGYYGYTF. CDR3 coding DNA: TGCGCCAGCAGCCACCAGGGATACTATGGCTACACCTTC.

The rearrangement links TRBV29-1 to TRBJ1-2, with D perhaps TRBD1 (5 bases). This CDR3 has 14 residues. In germline, CDR1 is SQVTM, CDR2 ANQGSEA. V was clipped by 0 bases and J by 4 bases, with 12 bases between them. CDR3 nucleotide sequence: TGCAGCGTTGAAGAGGACACGATCCTCTATGGCTACACCTTC. Translation: CSVEEDTILYGYTF.

There are a few counts of this clonotype. V and J are TRBV21-1 and TRBJ2-3; the tabulated D call, TRBD1, remains unverified against the DNA. TRBV21-1 is a known pseudogene. The CDR3 runs to 16 residues. CDR3 region: CASSSGTGEHTDTQYF. The CDR3 bases are TGTGCCAGCAGCTCTGGGACAGGCGAACACACAGATACGCAGTATTTT.

This chain connects TRBV19 to TRBJ2-7; D ambiguous. The germline V and J ends were trimmed by 6 bases and 0 bases, with 9 bases remaining between them. The CDR3 contains 13 residues. Germline CDR1 reads LNHDA; CDR2 reads SQIVND (reference sequence). The CDR3 protein is CASSGLPSYEQYF. In nucleotides, the CDR3 is TGTGCCAGTAGCGGGCTACCCTCCTACGAGCAGTACTTC. The whole variable domain, filled in from reference TRBV19 and TRBJ2-7, reads DGGITQSPKYLFRKEGQNVTLSCEQNLNHDAMYWYRQDPGQGLRLIYYSQIVNDFQKGDIAEGYSVSREKKESFPLTVTSAQKNPTAFYLCASSGLPSYEQYFGPGTRLTVT.

This clonotype was counted between two and nine times. The chain recombines TRBV2 with TRBJ2-7; the D call may be TRBD1 or TRBD2 (5 bases each). This CDR3 region has 15 residues. The germline V and J ends were trimmed by 3 bases and 0 bases, with 12 bases remaining between them. CDR1 and CDR2 (germline): SNHLY, FYNNEI. CDR3 amino acids: CASSEVGTYSYEQYF. In DNA, the CDR3 is TGTGCCAGCAGTGAGGTGGGGACCTACTCCTACGAGCAGTACTTC.

The rearrangement joins TRBV20-1 to TRBJ2-5; 10 bases align to TRBD2. The DNA end is a closer match to TRBJ2-7, so the J assignment may be wrong. Per the germline V gene, CDR1 is DFQATT and CDR2 is SNEGSKA (reference sequence). This CDR3 contains 16 residues. The CDR3 reads CSARDRSGRGPYEQYF. DNA of the CDR3: TGCAGTGCTAGAGATCGGAGCGGGAGGGGCCCTTACGAGCAGTACTTC.

The chain carries TRBV5-1 and TRBJ2-5, with D possibly being TRBD1 or TRBD2 (6 bases each). Germline V CDR1 and CDR2: SGHRS, YFSETQ. The length of the CDR3 is 16 residues. The V gene lost 0 bases and the J gene lost 2 bases, with 14 bases spanning the gap. The CDR3 reads CASSLGRGLPQETQYF. Written as DNA, the CDR3 is TGCGCCAGCAGCTTGGGCCGGGGGCTACCGCAAGAGACCCAGTACTTC.

This clonotype has only one observation. The chain couples TRBV27 to TRBJ1-5; D not certain. The CDR3 is 15 residues long. V gave up 6 bases and J gave up 0 bases, with 12 bases separating them. The germline CDR1 and CDR2 sequences are MNHEY and SMNVEV (reference sequence). This CDR3 is CASSPDGYSNQPQHF. CDR3 nucleotide sequence: TGTGCCAGCAGCCCCGACGGTTATAGCAATCAGCCCCAGCATTTT.

This clonotype was seen more than once but under ten times. The V and J genes are TRBV4-1 and TRBJ2-7, with TRBD2 matching over 8 bases. The V and J ends lost 1 base and 4 bases, in that order; junction bases with no gene match: 6. Per the germline V gene, CDR1 is MGHRA and CDR2 is YSYEKL. The CDR3 sequence is 15 residues long. The CDR3 DNA reads TGCGCCAGCAGCCAAGGAACTAGCGGAGTGTACGAGCAGTACTTC. Protein sequence: CASSQGTSGVYEQYF.

The chain joins TRBV15 to TRBJ1-1, with D tentatively TRBD1 (5 bases). Trimming shortened V by 5 bases and J by 3 bases, and 13 bases separated the two germline ends. Germline V gene lookup returns CDR1 LNHNV and CDR2 YYDKDF (reference sequence). The CDR3 is 14 residues long. CDR3: CATSQQVGDTEAFF. CDR3 nucleotides: TGTGCCACCAGCCAACAAGTGGGGGACACTGAAGCTTTCTTT.

V is TRBV7-9 and J is TRBJ2-7, with TRBD2 matching over 8 bases. The CDR3 has 14 amino acids. Germline-derived CDR1 and CDR2 are SEHNR and FQNEAQ (reference sequence). Unmatched junction bases numbered 9, after V lost 7 bases and J lost 4 bases. CDR3 sequence: CASTHGRASYEQYF. The CDR3 DNA reads TGTGCCAGCACCCACGGGAGGGCCTCTTACGAGCAGTACTTC.

There are a few counts of this clonotype. CDR3 protein: CASSYDGSSNQPQHF. CDR3 coding DNA: TGCGCCAGCAGCTATGATGGTTCGAGCAATCAGCCCCAGCATTTT. This chain connects TRBV5-1 to TRBJ1-5; D is ambiguous. Germline loops: CDR1 SGHRS, CDR2 YFSETQ. Trimming pared 3 bases from V and 1 base from J, leaving 11 bases between. The CDR3 runs to 15 residues.

The V gene is TRBV7-9, the J gene TRBJ2-4, with 7 bases that match TRBD1. Germline V gene data show CDR1 as SEHNR and CDR2 as FQNEAQ (reference sequence). V shed 5 bases, J shed 1 base, and the junction held 2 bases outside the gene matches. The CDR3 covers 14 residues. CDR3 protein: CASSPDRAKNIQYF. The CDR3 DNA reads TGTGCCAGCAGCCCGGACAGGGCCAAAAACATTCAGTACTTC. Full variable domain (remainder filled in from reference TRBV7-9 and TRBJ2-4): DTGVSQNPRHKITKRGQNVTFRCDPISEHNRLYWYRQTLGQGPEFLTYFQNEAQLEKSRLLSDRFSAERPKGSFSTLEIQRTEQGDSAMYLCASSPDRAKNIQYFGAGTRLSVL.

This clonotype has just a few counts. CDR3 loop: CASKLQLAGGYNEQFF. The CDR3 DNA follows: TGTGCCAGCAAGCTACAACTAGCGGGAGGGTACAATGAGCAGTTCTTC. This sequence joins TRBV4-2 and TRBJ2-1, with 13 bases lining up with TRBD2. The CDR3 runs 16 residues. The V and J ends lost 7 bases and 4 bases, in that order; junction bases with no gene match: 7. Germline V CDR1 and CDR2: LGHNA, YNFKEQ.

V is TRBV15 and J is TRBJ2-3; 10 positions agree with TRBD2. The germline V gene has CDR1 LNHNV and CDR2 YYDKDF (reference sequence). J was trimmed by 4 bases and V by 2 bases; bases with no gene match: 15. The CDR3 is 19 amino acids. The CDR3 DNA is TGTGCCACCAGCAGACTCCCTCCCTCAGCGGGAGGGGTCGCAGATACGCAGTATTTT. Translation: CATSRLPPSAGGVADTQYF.

The rearrangement joins TRBV5-5 to TRBJ1-4; D possibly corresponds to TRBD1 (5 bases). From germline, CDR1 is SGHKS and CDR2 YYEKEE (reference sequence). The CDR3 has 16 residues. V was pared by 0 bases and J by 7 bases, with 16 bases between. The CDR3 nucleotides read TGTGCCAGCAGCTTGGGCAGGGTCGATTATGGTGAAAAACTGTTTTTT. Its translation: CASSLGRVDYGEKLFF.

V usage is TRBV5-1 and J usage is TRBJ2-2; the D call may be TRBD1 or TRBD2 (6 bases each). From germline, CDR1 is SGHRS and CDR2 YFSETQ. The CDR3 is made up of 15 amino acids. V lost 2 bases and J 2 bases, leaving 10 bases between the germline ends. Here the CDR3 DNA reads TGCGCCAGCAGCTTCCGGGGGCAAAACACCGGGGAGCTGTTTTTT. Residues: CASSFRGQNTGELFF.

CDR3 DNA: TGTGCCAGCAGTTTATGGGGGCCGGGGGGCAATCAGCCCCAGCATTTT. This translates into CASSLWGPGGNQPQHF. The rearrangement uses TRBV12-3 or TRBV12-4 and TRBJ1-5; D is perhaps TRBD1 (6 bases). The CDR3 is made up of 16 amino acids. Deletions cut 2 bases from V and 2 bases from J, with 13 bases between.